These 30 T cell receptor beta chains originate from one sample sequenced in a study of T cell changes during pregnancy in multiple sclerosis. Only in-frame clones appear in the TCRdb table, and some are missing; sequencing was by immunoSEQ multiplex PCR. The sample records approximately 100,000 clones, roughly 92% being singletons. The material sequenced was peripheral blood, taken after pregnancy. Receptors were obtained from a female donor with multiple sclerosis, enrolled in a pregnancy study.

The chain couples TRBV29-1 to TRBJ2-7; TRBD2 matches 7 bases. J lost 0 bases, V lost 5 bases, and 4 bases had no gene match. This CDR3 has 13 residues. CDR1 SQVTM and CDR2 ANQGSEA come from the germline V gene. The CDR3 here is CSVPGGGSYEQYF. For the CDR3, the DNA is TGCAGCGTTCCAGGCGGGGGCTCCTACGAGCAGTACTTC.

The V and J genes are TRBV2 and TRBJ2-7; 9 nucleotides line up with TRBD2. V was clipped by 2 bases and J by 3 bases; unmatched bases: 5. The germline V gene has CDR1 SNHLY and CDR2 FYNNEI. The CDR3 loop spans 15 amino acids. This chain's CDR3 is CASSERASGNYEQYF. The CDR3 nucleotides read TGTGCCAGCAGTGAACGGGCTAGCGGGAACTACGAGCAGTACTTC.

This chain uses TRBV11-2 with TRBJ2-1; D not certain. The CDR3 is made up of 18 amino acids. In germline, CDR1 is SGHAT, CDR2 FQNNGV. The V end lost 5 bases, the J end lost 0 bases, and 20 bases lay between the germline ends. The CDR3 spells CASSLYLEFQYSYNEQFF. CDR3 DNA sequence: TGTGCCAGCAGCCTATACCTAGAGTTTCAATACTCCTACAATGAGCAGTTCTTC.

V usage is TRBV20-1 and J usage is TRBJ1-2; no firm D call. This CDR3 comprises 11 residues. Germline V gene data show CDR1 as DFQATT and CDR2 as SNEGSKA (reference sequence). V lost 4 bases, J lost 7 bases, and 10 bases lay in between. CDR3: CSAIREPGYTF. CDR3 coding DNA: TGCAGTGCTATTCGAGAGCCTGGCTACACCTTC.

The V call is TRBV5-4, the J call TRBJ2-5; D is perhaps TRBD2 (6 bases). The CDR3 consists of 14 residues. The V end lost 2 bases, the J end lost 1 base, and 9 bases lay between the germline ends. Germline V gene data show CDR1 as SGHNT and CDR2 as YYREEE (reference sequence). CDR3 bases: TGTGCCAGCAGCTTTGGAGGGTCCCAAGAGACCCAGTACTTC. Its protein product is CASSFGGSQETQYF.

This clone is a singleton in its sample. This chain links TRBV2 with TRBJ2-7; TRBD2 matches 9 bases. Losses at the gene ends were 6 bases for V and 4 bases for J; bases not matched to a gene: 13. Germline loops: CDR1 SNHLY, CDR2 FYNNEI. CDR3 size: 16 residues. CDR3 amino acids: CASRKVAGAAQYEQYF. In DNA, the CDR3 is TGTGCCAGCAGGAAAGTAGCGGGGGCGGCCCAGTACGAGCAGTACTTC.

The J gene is TRBJ2-3, the V gene TRBV10-2; 8 bases match TRBD1. Trimming at V came to 6 bases and at J to 2 bases, leaving 4 bases not matched to a gene. The V gene's germline CDR1 is WSHSY and CDR2 SAAADI. This CDR3 comprises 14 residues. CDR3 in DNA: TGCGCCAGCAGGGGACAGGCATACACAGATACGCAGTATTTT. Amino acid sequence: CASRGQAYTDTQYF.

This chain joins TRBV5-1 and TRBJ2-5; D is unresolved. V lost 5 bases and J 5 bases, leaving 19 bases between the germline ends. The germline CDR1 and CDR2 sequences are SGHRS and YFSETQ. The CDR3 covers 15 residues. The CDR3 spells CASSSRARGIETQYF. The CDR3 coding sequence is TGCGCCAGCAGTTCCAGAGCCCGCGGTATCGAGACCCAGTACTTC.

The chain combines TRBV5-4 with TRBJ2-1; TRBD2 aligns across 7 bases. V was clipped by 4 bases and J by 3 bases; unmatched bases: 7. The CDR3 runs 15 residues. CDR1 is SGHNT and CDR2 is YYREEE in the germline V gene (reference sequence). The CDR3 nucleotides are TGTGCCAGCAGCGCTACTAGCGAGATCTACAATGAGCAGTTCTTC. It specifies CASSATSEIYNEQFF.

The V and J genes are TRBV27 and TRBJ1-1, with 8 bases lining up with TRBD1. Germline loops: CDR1 MNHEY, CDR2 SMNVEV (reference sequence). V lost 2 bases, J lost 4 bases, and 12 bases stayed unmatched. The CDR3 runs 17 residues. In DNA form, the CDR3 reads TGTGCCAGCAGTTTAGGGACAGGACGAACGGGGTCCACTGAAGCTTTCTTT. Amino acid sequence: CASSLGTGRTGSTEAFF.

As DNA, the CDR3 is TGTGCCAGCAGTGAATACGGAGGGGGACTACAAGAGACCCAGTACTTC. Protein: CASSEYGGGLQETQYF. The gene calls are TRBV2 and TRBJ2-5; the D gene is possibly TRBD2 (7 bases). Trimming stripped 2 bases from V and 2 bases from J, with 15 bases between. CDR3 length equals 16 residues. Per the germline V gene, CDR1 is SNHLY and CDR2 is FYNNEI.

The chain has TRBV25-1 and TRBJ2-1; possibly TRBD1 for D (6 bases). Trimming shortened V by 8 bases and J by 1 base, and 18 bases separated the two germline ends. Germline CDR1 is MGHDK and CDR2 is SYGVNS. CDR3 length equals 16 residues. CDR3 sequence reads: CASGGQQGASYNEQFF. In DNA form, the CDR3 reads TGTGCCAGCGGCGGACAACAGGGCGCATCCTACAATGAGCAGTTCTTC.

This chain links TRBV2 with TRBJ1-5; D unclear. The V end lost 3 bases, the J end lost 3 bases, and 9 bases lay between the germline ends. Germline V lookup: CDR1 SNHLY, CDR2 FYNNEI. This CDR3 spans 14 amino acids. As DNA, the CDR3 is TGTGCCAGCAGTGATCCCACAGTCAATCAGCCCCAGCATTTT. This codes for CASSDPTVNQPQHF. Combining the CDR3 with reference TRBV2 and TRBJ1-5 gives the whole variable domain EPEVTQTPSHQVTQMGQEVILRCVPISNHLYFYWYRQILGQKVEFLVSFYNNEISEKSEIFDDQFSVERPDGSNFTLKIRSTKLEDSAMYFCASSDPTVNQPQHFGDGTRLSIL.

The genes are TRBV6-6 and TRBJ1-3, with TRBD1 identical over 10 bases. The J segment lost 4 bases and the V segment lost 4 bases, leaving 4 bases of the junction unmatched. Germline V lookup: CDR1 MNHNY, CDR2 SVGAGI (reference sequence). CDR3 length: 15 amino acids. The CDR3 DNA reads as TGTGCCAGCAGTTGGACAGGGGGGGAGGGAAACACCATATATTTT. Amino acid sequence: CASSWTGGEGNTIYF.

V gene TRBV19 combines with J gene TRBJ2-1; D is unclear. V was shortened by 3 bases and J by 4 bases, with 7 bases between the two germline ends. The CDR3 extends over 13 amino acids. The germline V gene encodes CDR1 LNHDA and CDR2 SQIVND (reference sequence). CDR3 region: CASSMSRYNEQFF. In DNA, the CDR3 is TGTGCCAGTAGTATGAGTCGATACAATGAGCAGTTCTTC.

CDR3 in amino acids: CASSLLGQRGGGWSEQYF. The CDR3 coding sequence is TGTGCCAGCAGTTTGTTAGGCCAAAGGGGTGGTGGTTGGAGCGAGCAGTACTTC. The chain couples TRBV5-6 to TRBJ2-7, with D tentatively TRBD1 (5 bases). V lost 5 bases and J 6 bases, leaving 30 bases between the germline ends. The CDR3 spans 18 residues. Germline assignment: CDR1 SGHDT and CDR2 YYEEEE.

DNA of the CDR3: TGTGCCAGCTCACTCTCCGGGACAGGGGTCACTGAAGCTTTCTTT. It codes for CASSLSGTGVTEAFF. The J gene is TRBJ1-1, the V gene TRBV18, with 10 bases that match TRBD1. Germline CDR1 KGHSH, CDR2 LQKENI. V was pared by 4 bases and J by 4 bases, with 6 bases of the junction left unmatched. This CDR3 spans 15 amino acids.

This sequence joins TRBV5-1 and TRBJ1-5; 9 bases fit TRBD1. There are 15 residues in the CDR3. Germline values: CDR1 SGHRS, CDR2 YFSETQ. The V and J ends lost 4 bases and 3 bases, in that order; junction bases with no gene match: 5. CDR3 sequence (DNA): TGCGCCAGCAGCCCGGGACAGGGTATCAATCAGCCCCAGCATTTT. Its translation: CASSPGQGINQPQHF.

V and J are TRBV7-8 and TRBJ1-2, with D possibly being TRBD1 (6 bases). The CDR3 contains 16 residues. Germline CDR1 is SGHVS and CDR2 is FQNEAQ. Trimming removed 11 bases from V and 8 bases from J, with 30 bases in between. The CDR3 DNA reads TGTGCCGGCTCCCACAGCTCAACCAGGGGCCAGGGAGGCTACACCTTC. Its translation is CAGSHSSTRGQGGYTF.

The CDR3 DNA is TGTGCCAGCAGTTACGGGACACAGGGGACGAACACTGAAGCTTTCTTT. Residues: CASSYGTQGTNTEAFF. The V call is TRBV6-5, the J call TRBJ1-1; 7 nucleotides align to TRBD1. With V trimmed by 2 bases and J by 1 base, 7 bases remained unmatched. CDR3 length equals 16 residues. Germline CDR1 and CDR2: MNHEY and SVGAGI.

The V call is TRBV28, the J call TRBJ2-7, with a possible D match to TRBD1 (5 bases). The CDR3 sequence is 17 residues long. The V end lost 5 bases, the J end lost 7 bases, and 27 bases lay between the germline ends. Germline CDR1 is MDHEN and CDR2 is SYDVKM. The CDR3 reads CASSPRVRRVTTSEQYF. In DNA form, the CDR3 reads TGTGCCAGCAGTCCTCGAGTCCGCAGGGTGACGACCTCGGAGCAGTACTTC.

This chain connects TRBV15 to TRBJ2-3, with 13 bases matching TRBD2. This CDR3 has 19 amino acids. The ends lost 1 base at V and 2 bases at J; junction bases unmatched: 9. In germline, CDR1 is LNHNV, CDR2 YYDKDF (reference sequence). CDR3 coding DNA: TGTGCCACCAGCAGAGTGGGACTAGCGGGATTTAGGGACACAGATACGCAGTATTTT. Its translation is CATSRVGLAGFRDTDTQYF. The variable domain in full, with the rest retrieved from reference TRBV15 and TRBJ2-3, is DAMVIQNPRYQVTQFGKPVTLSCSQTLNHNVMYWYQQKSSQAPKLLFHYYDKDFNNEADTPDNFQSRRPNTSFCFLDIRSPGLGDTAMYLCATSRVGLAGFRDTDTQYFGPGTRLTVL.

The chain joins TRBV28 to TRBJ1-4, with 7 nucleotides matching TRBD1. Germline V gene data show CDR1 as MDHEN and CDR2 as SYDVKM. The CDR3 spans 17 residues. After removal of 4 bases from V and 0 bases from J, the junction contained 8 bases not matched to a gene. CDR3 coding DNA: TGTGCCAGCAGTTCGGACAGGCGGGGAGCAACTAATGAAAAACTGTTTTTT. It yields the protein CASSSDRRGATNEKLFF.

The chain employs TRBV6-6 and TRBJ1-3, with D maybe TRBD1 (6 bases). Looked up from germline, CDR1 is MNHNY and CDR2 is SVGAGI (reference sequence). This CDR3 comprises 15 residues. Trimming shortened V by 2 bases and J by 3 bases, and 11 bases separated the two germline ends. This chain's CDR3 is CASSYGGASGNTIYF. CDR3 DNA sequence: TGTGCCAGCAGTTACGGGGGGGCTAGTGGAAACACCATATATTTT.

The genes are TRBV2 and TRBJ1-5; weak D call: TRBD1 (5 bases). Germline CDR1 is SNHLY and CDR2 is FYNNEI. The V and J ends lost 4 bases and 2 bases respectively, with 12 bases between them. This CDR3 contains 15 residues. This chain's CDR3 is CASSVGGWGNQPQHF. The DNA for the CDR3 is TGTGCCAGCAGTGTGGGGGGTTGGGGCAATCAGCCCCAGCATTTT.

This CDR3 is CASSKGQGRGSPLHF. The CDR3 region has the DNA TGCGCCAGCAGCAAGGGACAGGGTCGGGGTTCACCCCTCCACTTT. The chain carries TRBV4-3 and TRBJ1-6, with 9 nucleotides matching TRBD1. The V gene's germline CDR1 is LGHNA and CDR2 YSLEER. The CDR3 is 15 residues long. After removal of 5 bases from V and 9 bases from J, the junction contained 8 bases not matched to a gene.

The chain joins TRBV10-2 to TRBJ2-7, with a possible D match to TRBD2 (7 bases). V lost 3 bases and J 5 bases, leaving 29 bases between the germline ends. Germline CDR1 is WSHSY and CDR2 is SAAADI. CDR3 length equals 19 residues. The CDR3 nucleotides read TGCGCCAGCAGTGACCCGGGACATCCTACAGGGAGGGCAAGGGACGAGCAGTACTTC. It translates to CASSDPGHPTGRARDEQYF.

The chain recombines TRBV5-1 with TRBJ2-1, with D maybe TRBD1 (6 bases). The CDR3 contains 15 residues. The ends were cut back, 2 bases at V and 4 bases at J, with 13 bases in the middle. Germline-derived CDR1 and CDR2 are SGHRS and YFSETQ. The CDR3 sequence: CASSFLPGDYNEQFF. CDR3 nucleotides: TGCGCCAGCAGCTTTCTTCCAGGGGATTACAATGAGCAGTTCTTC.

The chain links TRBV5-1 to TRBJ1-1; 8 bases are a match to TRBD1. Germline V gives CDR1 SGHRS, CDR2 YFSETQ. After removal of 4 bases from V and 1 base from J, the junction contained 6 bases not matched to a gene. The CDR3 is 15 amino acids. CDR3 sequence reads: CASSPTGEWNTEAFF. CDR3 DNA sequence: TGCGCCAGCAGCCCGACAGGGGAATGGAACACTGAAGCTTTCTTT.

With respect to this clone: At one of its ends the junction is not consistent with the germline gene, which may arise from a read error. V is TRBV28 and J is TRBJ2-7; TRBD1 aligns across 10 bases. CDR3 length: 15 amino acids. CDR1 MDHEN and CDR2 SYDVKM come from the germline V gene. In nucleotides, the CDR3 is TGTGCCACCAGTGGACAGGGGGGATTTCGGGACGAGCAGTACTTC. Translating gives CATSGQGGFRDEQYF.